Each of the 21 T cell receptor beta chains below was sequenced from the same sample in a study of control samples from healthy donors and cancer patients. TCRdb's table, derived via immunoSEQ multiplex PCR, lists solely in-frame clones and lacks some. The sample records about 61,000 clones, 90% being singletons. The sample comprised PBMCs. These receptors all come from a man aged 55 to 70 with colorectal cancer.

The chain is built from TRBV11-3 and TRBJ2-7; no firm D call. Per the germline V gene, CDR1 is SGHNT and CDR2 is YENEEA. Trimming left V 1 base short and J 3 bases short, with 4 bases between. CDR3 length: 12 amino acids. DNA of the CDR3: TGTGCCAGCAGCTTAGTTGACTACGAGCAGTACTTC. Its translation: CASSLVDYEQYF.

Here the CDR3 DNA reads TGTGCCAGCAGCCCCGGTGGTGGGGGTTTTGGGGCCAACGTCCTGACTTTC. Protein sequence: CASSPGGGGFGANVLTF. The rearrangement links TRBV5-4 to TRBJ2-6; D may correspond to TRBD1 or TRBD2 (5 bases each). This CDR3 comprises 17 residues. Trimming shortened V by 4 bases and J by 3 bases, and 17 bases separated the two germline ends. Germline V lookup: CDR1 SGHNT, CDR2 YYREEE (reference sequence).

This chain links TRBV3-1 (or the pseudogene TRBV3-2) with TRBJ2-1; the match to TRBD1 covers 9 bases. The CDR3 spans 14 residues. V lost 0 bases, J lost 6 bases, and 0 bases stayed unmatched. The V gene's germline CDR1 is LGHDT and CDR2 YNNKEL (reference sequence). CDR3 DNA sequence: TGTGCCAGCAGCCAAGAGACAGGGGGCAATGAGCAGTTCTTC. This translates into CASSQETGGNEQFF.

The V call is TRBV5-6, the J call TRBJ1-2; 8 positions agree with TRBD1. Germline lookup yields CDR1 SGHDT and CDR2 YYEEEE. CDR3 length: 16 residues. The junction had 10 bases not matched to a gene; V was cut back by 0 bases and J by 6 bases. The CDR3 sequence: CASSLVYRTGLNGYTF. In DNA form, the CDR3 reads TGTGCCAGCAGCTTGGTTTATAGGACAGGGTTAAATGGCTACACCTTC.

V usage is TRBV21-1 and J usage is TRBJ2-5; the D call TRBD1 from the table was never checked on the DNA. TRBV21-1 is a pseudogene segment. The CDR3 sequence is 16 residues long. This chain's CDR3 is CASPYRGSLVEETQYF. The CDR3 coding sequence is TGTGCCAGCCCTTACAGGGGAAGCTTGGTCGAAGAGACCCAGTACTTC.

The chain uses TRBV3-1 (or the pseudogene TRBV3-2) and TRBJ2-7; 9 positions agree with TRBD1. J lost 4 bases, V lost 2 bases, and 15 bases had no gene match. Germline CDR1 is LGHDT and CDR2 is YNNKEL (reference sequence). The CDR3 runs 18 residues. The CDR3 sequence: CASSQSGGTGIDWYEQYF. The CDR3 DNA follows: TGTGCCAGCAGCCAAAGTGGGGGGACAGGGATTGATTGGTACGAGCAGTACTTC.

The chain employs TRBV18 and TRBJ2-1, with 7 bases fitting TRBD1. Trimming removed 3 bases from V and 15 bases from J; junction bases left unmatched: 8. From germline, CDR1 is KGHSH and CDR2 LQKENI. The CDR3 is 12 residues long. This CDR3 reads CASSPDRVVWFF. The CDR3 nucleotides are TGTGCCAGCTCACCCGACAGGGTCGTTTGGTTCTTC. Full variable domain (rest looked up from reference TRBV18 and TRBJ2-1): NAGVMQNPRHLVRRRGQEARLRCSPMKGHSHVYWYRQLPEEGLKFMVYLQKENIIDESGMPKERFSAEFPKEGPSILRIQQVVRGDSAAYFCASSPDRVVWFFGPGTRLTVL.

The chain recombines TRBV6-5 with TRBJ1-2; the match to TRBD1 covers 7 bases. The CDR3 spans 15 residues. CDR1 is MNHEY, CDR2 SVGAGI, per germline. J gave up 3 bases and V 6 bases, and 10 bases lay outside the gene matches. DNA of the CDR3: TGTGCCAGCAGGGCAACAGGGGAGGTTCACTATGGCTACACCTTC. It specifies CASRATGEVHYGYTF.

This rearrangement joins TRBV5-6 to TRBJ2-7; no clear D. The CDR3 length is 14 residues. Trimming shortened V by 4 bases and J by 2 bases, and 13 bases separated the two germline ends. CDR1 SGHDT and CDR2 YYEEEE come from the germline V gene. The CDR3 here is CASSLRMAPYEQYF. The CDR3 DNA reads TGTGCCAGCAGCCTACGGATGGCGCCCTACGAGCAGTACTTC.

This rearrangement joins TRBV30 to TRBJ2-7; TRBD1 agrees at 8 bases. CDR1 and CDR2 (germline): GTSNPN, SVGIG (reference sequence). J was trimmed by 4 bases and V by 5 bases; bases with no gene match: 7. This CDR3 is built from 13 residues. The CDR3 region is CAWSTGVGYEQYF. CDR3 bases: TGTGCCTGGTCGACAGGGGTTGGTTACGAGCAGTACTTC.

The gene calls are TRBV6-5 and TRBJ2-1; D gene ambiguous. V was trimmed by 6 bases and J by 8 bases, leaving 8 bases between them. The CDR3 covers 11 residues. Germline assignment: CDR1 MNHEY and CDR2 SVGAGI. In DNA, the CDR3 is TGTGCCAGCAGGCGCGGAGATGAGCAGTTCTTC. Translating it yields CASRRGDEQFF.

The chain carries TRBV28 and TRBJ1-6, with D perhaps matching TRBD1 (5 bases). V was cut by 8 bases and J by 5 bases, with 7 bases left in between. The CDR3 extends over 12 amino acids. Germline assignment: CDR1 MDHEN and CDR2 SYDVKM. CDR3 loop: CASDRNNSPLHF. DNA of the CDR3: TGTGCCAGCGACAGAAATAATTCACCCCTCCACTTT.

This chain connects TRBV5-1 to TRBJ2-7; 9 nucleotides match TRBD1. Germline V CDR1 and CDR2: SGHRS, YFSETQ. Trimming at V came to 5 bases and at J to 4 bases, leaving 7 bases not matched to a gene. The CDR3 extends over 14 amino acids. The CDR3 protein is CASRVGQGDYEQYF. The CDR3 DNA reads TGCGCCAGCAGAGTGGGACAGGGCGATTACGAGCAGTACTTC.

The rearrangement links TRBV7-2 to TRBJ2-7, with D maybe TRBD2 (5 bases). The CDR3 totals 15 residues. V was cut by 5 bases and J by 0 bases, with 14 bases left in between. Germline CDR1 and CDR2: SGHTA and FQGNSA. Here the CDR3 reads CASSPRAAASYEQYF. The CDR3 DNA reads TGTGCCAGCAGCCCCCGAGCGGCCGCCTCCTACGAGCAGTACTTC.

This chain links TRBV2 with TRBJ1-1; a weak D match, TRBD1 (5 bases). CDR1 is SNHLY, CDR2 FYNNEI, per germline. The CDR3 consists of 15 residues. V dropped 3 bases and J dropped 0 bases, with 11 bases sitting between them. As DNA, the CDR3 is TGTGCCAGCAGTGAGTTGGCAGGGATGAACACTGAAGCTTTCTTT. It is translated as CASSELAGMNTEAFF. Full variable domain (remainder filled in from reference TRBV2 and TRBJ1-1): EPEVTQTPSHQVTQMGQEVILRCVPISNHLYFYWYRQILGQKVEFLVSFYNNEISEKSEIFDDQFSVERPDGSNFTLKIRSTKLEDSAMYFCASSELAGMNTEAFFGQGTRLTVV.

V usage is TRBV5-1 and J usage is TRBJ2-5; D gene uncertain. Trimming took 5 bases from V and 2 from J, leaving 10 bases between them. The CDR3 consists of 13 residues. The germline V gene has CDR1 SGHRS and CDR2 YFSETQ. Here the CDR3 DNA reads TGCGCCAGCAGACAATCCTCTCAAGAGACCCAGTACTTC. It translates to CASRQSSQETQYF. Full variable domain (remainder filled in from reference TRBV5-1 and TRBJ2-5): KAGVTQTPRYLIKTRGQQVTLSCSPISGHRSVSWYQQTPGQGLQFLFEYFSETQRNKGNFPGRFSGRQFSNSRSEMNVSTLELGDSALYLCASRQSSQETQYFGPGTRLLVL.

The rearrangement joins TRBV18 to TRBJ1-2; D is possibly TRBD1 (6 bases). Trimming stripped 0 bases from V and 4 bases from J, with 12 bases between. The germline V gene has CDR1 KGHSH and CDR2 LQKENI. The CDR3 length is 15 residues. The CDR3 DNA follows: TGTGCCAGCTCACCACCGGGGGGCGCTGGCTATGGCTACACCTTC. This codes for CASSPPGGAGYGYTF.

The rearrangement joins TRBV9 to TRBJ1-1; TRBD1 matches at 9 bases. Unmatched junction bases numbered 2, after V lost 2 bases and J lost 3 bases. There are 14 residues in the CDR3. Germline V lookup: CDR1 SGDLS, CDR2 YYNGEE. This chain's CDR3 is CASSVRDRDTEAFF. CDR3 nucleotide sequence: TGTGCCAGCAGCGTCCGGGACAGGGACACTGAAGCTTTCTTT.

The chain uses TRBV9 and TRBJ1-2; 7 bases align to TRBD1. V lost 0 bases to trimming and J lost 5 bases; unmatched junction nucleotides: 16. From germline, CDR1 is SGDLS and CDR2 YYNGEE. This CDR3 contains 18 residues. The CDR3 is CASSVATEGTAEGYGYTF. The CDR3 bases are TGTGCCAGCAGCGTAGCTACTGAAGGGACAGCCGAGGGGTATGGCTACACCTTC.

This sequence joins TRBV4-2 and TRBJ2-3; D might be TRBD2 (5 bases). V lost 0 bases to trimming and J lost 2 bases, with 12 bases between them. Germline V CDR1 and CDR2: LGHNA, YNFKEQ. CDR3 size: 16 residues. CDR3 sequence (DNA): TGTGCCAGCAGCCAAGAGTGGCGGGTCCCCACAGATACGCAGTATTTT. Translating gives CASSQEWRVPTDTQYF.

The chain joins TRBV19 to TRBJ2-3, with 15 bases matching TRBD2. CDR1 is LNHDA, CDR2 SQIVND, per germline (reference sequence). The CDR3 length is 15 residues. The junction had 5 bases not matched to a gene; V was cut back by 8 bases and J by 5 bases. The DNA for the CDR3 is TGTGCCAGTCGGACTAGCGGGGGGGCGTTAGATACGCAGTATTTT. This sequence encodes CASRTSGGALDTQYF.